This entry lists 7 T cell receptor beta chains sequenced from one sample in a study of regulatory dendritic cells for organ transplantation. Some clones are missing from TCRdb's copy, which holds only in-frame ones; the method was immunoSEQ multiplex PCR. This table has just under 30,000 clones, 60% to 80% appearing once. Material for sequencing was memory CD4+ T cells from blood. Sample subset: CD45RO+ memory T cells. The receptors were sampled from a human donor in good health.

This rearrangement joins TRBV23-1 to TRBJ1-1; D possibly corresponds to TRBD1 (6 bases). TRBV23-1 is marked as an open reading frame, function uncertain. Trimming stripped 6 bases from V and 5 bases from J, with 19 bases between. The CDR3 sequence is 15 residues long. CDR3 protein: CASRGSGARRTEAFF. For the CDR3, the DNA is TGCGCCAGCAGGGGGTCGGGGGCCCGGCGGACTGAAGCTTTCTTT.

For the CDR3, the DNA is TGCGCCAGCAGCCAAGACGGCGGGGGGGTTGGCGGGGAGCTGTTTTTT. Translation: CASSQDGGGVGGELFF. The chain employs TRBV4-3 and TRBJ2-2; 9 positions match TRBD2. Germline values: CDR1 LGHNA, CDR2 YSLEER. The CDR3 has 16 amino acids. Germline trimming cut 0 bases from V and 7 bases from J; bases unmatched to any gene: 6.

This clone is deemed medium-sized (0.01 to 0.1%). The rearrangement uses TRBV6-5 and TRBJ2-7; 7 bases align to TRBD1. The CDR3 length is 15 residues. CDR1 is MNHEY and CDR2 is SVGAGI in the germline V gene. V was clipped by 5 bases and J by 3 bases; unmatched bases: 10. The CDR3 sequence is CASSQNTGVRYEQYF. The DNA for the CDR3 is TGTGCCAGCAGTCAAAACACAGGGGTGCGCTACGAGCAGTACTTC.

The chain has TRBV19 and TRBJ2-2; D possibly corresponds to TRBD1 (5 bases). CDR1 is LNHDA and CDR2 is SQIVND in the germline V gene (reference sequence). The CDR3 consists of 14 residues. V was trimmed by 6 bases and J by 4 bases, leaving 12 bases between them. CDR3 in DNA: TGTGCCAGTAGAGTAGGACAACGCACCGGGGAGCTGTTTTTT. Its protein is CASRVGQRTGELFF.

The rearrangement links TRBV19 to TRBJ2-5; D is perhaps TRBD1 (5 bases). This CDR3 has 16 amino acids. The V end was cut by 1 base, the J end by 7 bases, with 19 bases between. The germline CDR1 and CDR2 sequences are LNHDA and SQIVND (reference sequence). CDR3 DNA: TGTGCCAGTAGTATAGGGCAGGGTTGGGGATTTACGACCCAGTACTTC. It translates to CASSIGQGWGFTTQYF. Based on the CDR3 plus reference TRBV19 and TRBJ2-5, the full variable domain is DGGITQSPKYLFRKEGQNVTLSCEQNLNHDAMYWYRQDPGQGLRLIYYSQIVNDFQKGDIAEGYSVSREKKESFPLTVTSAQKNPTAFYLCASSIGQGWGFTTQYFGPGTRLLVL.

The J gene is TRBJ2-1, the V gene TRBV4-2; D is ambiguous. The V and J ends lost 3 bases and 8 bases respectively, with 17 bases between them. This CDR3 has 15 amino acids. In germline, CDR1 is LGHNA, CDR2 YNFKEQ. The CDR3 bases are TGTGCCAGCAGCCACGGCCCCCGGAATGTCTATGAGCAGTTCTTC. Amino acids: CASSHGPRNVYEQFF.

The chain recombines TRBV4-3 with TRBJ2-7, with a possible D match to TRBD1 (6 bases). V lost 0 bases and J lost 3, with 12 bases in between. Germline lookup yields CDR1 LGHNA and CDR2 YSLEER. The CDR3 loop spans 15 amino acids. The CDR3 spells CASSQEQQGSYEQYF. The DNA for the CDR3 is TGCGCCAGCAGCCAAGAGCAGCAGGGGAGCTACGAGCAGTACTTC.